The present entry profiles one TCR beta chain with its context. This clone's antigen is unknown. One base away there is no much larger clone; base qualities are not given. Library prep was done by the immunoSEQ multiplex PCR assay. For the multiplex PCR, a mixture combining 60 forward primers for TCR Vbeta segments and 13 reverse primers for TCR Jbeta segments was used. The CDR3 region of rearranged TCR beta genes was amplified from genomic DNA by a multiplex PCR assay. The Illumina HiSeq System was used to sequence the amplified TCR beta libraries as 87-base-pair reads. Per the original workflow: Across the 500 to 750 repertoires, a later analysis counted roughly 77 million unique TCR beta chains, roughly 11 million of which were shared by at least two donors. Raw reads were error-corrected and collapsed into unique sequences by a nearest-neighbor algorithm in which closely related sequences were merged to remove PCR and sequencing errors. V, D and J gene segments were assigned by aligning CDR3 sequences to IMGT reference sequences. Each retained sequence needed at least a six-nucleotide match to both a V gene segment and a J gene segment. A rearrangement was called productive if the CDR3 had no stop codons and remained in frame with V and J, and every other rearrangement was called non-productive. CDR3 was defined according to IMGT convention as the region running from the second conserved V-encoded cysteine to the conserved J-encoded phenylalanine. Sequences without an unambiguous match to a single V gene segment were excluded from the earlier analysis of 587 of the donors. In an earlier analysis of 587 of the donors, V segments were called functional above 56.7% productive rearrangements and were called segregating when the between-donor standard deviation exceeded 5%. To diagnose cytomegalovirus status from the catalog of TCR beta chain sequences, a statistical classification framework was built. In a later analysis, V and J genes were assigned by comparing TCR nucleotide sequences against IMGT/GENE-DB human TR gene sequences. The TCRdist pipeline was used in a later analysis to assign CDR3 sequences and most-parsimonious VDJ recombination scenarios. In a later analysis, each TCR beta chain was defined by its CDR3 amino acid sequence together with its V-gene family, and reads without a unique V-gene family were excluded. To address suspected cross-contamination and a sequencing artifact, a later analysis removed approximately 590 highly shared, low-generation-probability nucleotide sequences. For each public chain, a later analysis derived a clonal expansion index from normalized ranks of inferred template counts within each repertoire. A later analysis computed generation probabilities with a VDJ recombination model fitted to out-of-frame rearrangements, and checked the results against IGoR. Hypergeometric tests were used in a later analysis to score TCR-TCR, TCR-HLA and TCR-CMV co-occurrence, with a repertoire-size bias correction applied to the TCR pairs. A later analysis estimated false discovery rates by permuting HLA or CMV assignments 20 times. In a later analysis, co-occurring TCRs were grouped using DBSCAN, with TCRdist sequence similarity added in when clustering inside HLA-allele-positive subsets. For co-occurrence clustering, repertoires with fewer than 30,000 or more than 120,000 public chains were excluded, along with a handful of repertoires with anomalous nucleotide sharing. This is the immuneACCESS table as TCRdb keeps it, with only in-frame sequences that have V and J called. A part of the clones is gone; compared with another copy, unresolved V genes explain less than half, and the rest is unexplained. V and J calls and clone size come straight from that table; D and trimming were deduced from the DNA. The sample records 150,000 to 200,000 clones, roughly 79% of which are singletons. Of the sample, about 1.9% falls within the top ten clones.

The data were obtained in a study of cytomegalovirus exposure and HLA in healthy donors (dated by TCRdb to about 2017). Context from the whole study: In an earlier analysis of 450 to 750 of the donors, about 260 Gb of sequence data and approximately 120 million unique TCR beta sequences from 150 million to 200 million T cells were reported. About 330 gigabases of sequencing data and around 80 million unique TCR sequences made up an early release that covered approximately 650 HLA-typed donors. Of the 350 to 450 genotyped donors, around 81% fell in the genetic ancestry cluster associated with self-reported Caucasian donors. The study aimed to test whether cataloging public T cell receptors could reveal signatures of past pathogen exposure. Using immunosequencing, the study profiled T cell repertoires from 500 to 800 subjects and related those repertoires to cytomegalovirus serostatus. A separate validation cohort of some 130 different subjects was used in addition to the approximately 700-subject first cohort. To predict cytomegalovirus infection status, the study combined high-throughput TCR immunosequencing, statistical association of individual TCRs with disease status, and machine learning. In a later analysis, previously published TCR beta repertoires from about 670 donors were re-analyzed and high-resolution HLA genotyping was added so that TCR occurrence patterns could be studied. The later analysis used no new phenotypic data to find candidate immune exposures, relying instead on TCR beta sequences and their occurrence across donors. In an earlier analysis of roughly 540 of the donors, high-throughput TCR beta sequencing was used to judge whether each TCR beta V gene segment behaved as functional or pseudogenic. Donor age, sex, ethnicity and CMV serostatus were compiled alongside the repertoire data. A later genetic analysis took genome-wide SNP genotypes for about three fifths of the roughly 670 donors and used that subset as a discovery cohort. All discovery cohort repertoires had been generated on a single sequencing platform. HLA typing included class I and class II loci at four-digit resolution. Typing coverage differed by locus: A, B, C, DRB1 and DQB1 were typed in roughly 620-640 donors, DQA1 in about 510, DPA1 in over 600, and DPB1 in 400 to 480. A few DR-DQ haplotypes were treated as single units for association and clustering because of strong linkage in the cohort. On average, approximately 250,000 unique TCR beta nucleotide sequences were sequenced per donor among about 400 genotyped donors of the cohort, with around 19% of those sequences being non-productive.

Compared with germline, V lacks 6 bases and J lacks 9 bases; bases without a gene match: 17. From its cysteine to its phenylalanine, the CDR3 spans 16 amino acids. The read is trimmed to its CDR3 DNA, 48 bases read in frame from base 1. Based on the germline V gene, the CDR1 and CDR2 sequences are MGHDK and SYGVNS. The full study reports these points: The cohort was sequenced for TCR beta chains only, and without alpha or paired-chain data the features that could be detected were limited. In a later genetic analysis, fewer N-insertions in productive TCRs were reported among donors in an Asian-associated ancestry cluster than the roughly 670-donor mean. Because HLA typing was unavailable for some donors at each locus, only the typed subset was used in association tests. Assigning TCR associations to individual alleles was difficult when HLA alleles, especially DR and DQ, strongly co-occurred. In vitro tests confirmed that three of the cytomegalovirus-associated TCR beta chains recognize cytomegalovirus antigens. In a later analysis, several top co-occurrence clusters were reported to appear linked to parvovirus B19, influenza, CMV and Epstein-Barr virus. V-gene and J-gene trimming of TCR beta chains was associated with a missense DCLRE1C variant in a later genetic analysis, and the association was replicated in an independent cohort. Seventeen rarely observed V segments, including chromosome 9 orphons, were excluded from the earlier analysis of several hundred of the donors because counts were too low. The classifier was reported to diagnose cytomegalovirus status with high specificity and sensitivity in both the original and validation cohorts. In a later analysis, HLA-associated TCR beta chains were found to be more clonally expanded and to have lower generation probabilities than equally common non-associated chains. The only immune exposure information available for the cohort was CMV serostatus. A further reported finding was that TCR beta sequences accurately predicted the HLA-A and HLA-B alleles for most subjects in the first cohort. According to the authors, the approach could potentially be generalized to other disease states and immunological phenotypes. Presence/absence analyses assumed roughly uniform sequencing depth across donors, an assumption that may not hold. The study gave a list of over 150 TCR beta chains associated with cytomegalovirus. The sequencing pipeline was judged likely to have produced a cluster of highly shared sequence variants as a technical artifact. According to a later analysis, most CMV-associated TCR beta chains appeared to be HLA-restricted, and the HLA associations seemed to be driven largely by CMV exposure. Linkage disequilibrium might explain the correlated functional status among segregating V segments, but an unknown experimental factor could not be ruled out. Some IMGT-functional V segments, including TRBV6-2 and TRBV6-3, could not be distinguished by the 87-base-pair reads and were therefore excluded. In a later analysis, TCR association rates were found to vary across HLA loci, with the most associated TCRs seen for DRB1 alleles and the fewest for HLA-C alleles. Most TCR sequences were seen in very few donors, while some public TCRs were found in many individuals. Broadly in line with IMGT annotations, most TCR beta V segments showed up in productive rearrangements about 87% or about 30% of the time in an earlier analysis of roughly 590 of the donors. In a later analysis, about 16,000 TCR beta sequences were associated with specific HLA alleles at a false discovery rate of 0.05.

In total, roughly 670 healthy bone marrow donors made up the cohort. At the time of sampling, every cohort member was nominally healthy, though immune exposures that went unrecorded were likely present. The donor was CMV seropositive and belonged to the group of a few hundred seropositive cohort members. Each donor provided a peripheral blood sample, and peripheral blood mononuclear cells were used for TCR beta sequencing. The Qiagen DNeasy Blood Extraction Kit was used to extract genomic DNA from the blood cell samples. The rearrangement joined TRBV25-1 to TRBJ2-1; 7 nucleotides in the junction match TRBD2. The sequence was obtained from a woman between 25 and 40 years old in good health and CMV-seropositive. The sequencing sample was made of PBMCs. The CDR3 region: CASRRPEGRGFSEQFF. Read as DNA, the sequence is TGTGCCAGCAGACGCCCCGAGGGGAGGGGTTTCTCTGAGCAGTTCTTC.